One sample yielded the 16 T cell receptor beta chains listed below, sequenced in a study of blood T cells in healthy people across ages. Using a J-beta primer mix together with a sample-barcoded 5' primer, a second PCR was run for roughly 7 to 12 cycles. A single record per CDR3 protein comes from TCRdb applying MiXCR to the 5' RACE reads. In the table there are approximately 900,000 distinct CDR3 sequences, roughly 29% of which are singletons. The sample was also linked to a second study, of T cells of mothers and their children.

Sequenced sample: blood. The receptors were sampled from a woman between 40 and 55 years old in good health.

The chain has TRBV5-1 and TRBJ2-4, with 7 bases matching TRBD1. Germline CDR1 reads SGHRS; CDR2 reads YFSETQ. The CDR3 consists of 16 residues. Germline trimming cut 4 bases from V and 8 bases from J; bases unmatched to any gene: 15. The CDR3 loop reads CASSQSNTGVGDIQYF. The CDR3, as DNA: TGCGCCAGCAGCCAGAGTAACACAGGGGTTGGAGACATTCAGTACTTC. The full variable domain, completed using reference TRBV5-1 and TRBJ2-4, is KAGVTQTPRYLIKTRGQQVTLSCSPISGHRSVSWYQQTPGQGLQFLFEYFSETQRNKGNFPGRFSGRQFSNSRSEMNVSTLELGDSALYLCASSQSNTGVGDIQYFGAGTRLSVL.

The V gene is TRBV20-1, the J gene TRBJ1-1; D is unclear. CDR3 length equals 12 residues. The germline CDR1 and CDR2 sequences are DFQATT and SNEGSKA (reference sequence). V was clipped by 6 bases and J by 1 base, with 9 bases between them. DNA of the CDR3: TGCAGTGCAGCCGATCCGAACACTGAAGCTTTCTTT. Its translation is CSAADPNTEAFF.

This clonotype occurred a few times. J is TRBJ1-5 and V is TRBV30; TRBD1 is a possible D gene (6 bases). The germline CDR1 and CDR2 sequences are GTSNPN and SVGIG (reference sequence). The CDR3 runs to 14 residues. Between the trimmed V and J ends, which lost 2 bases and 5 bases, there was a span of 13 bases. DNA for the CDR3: TGTGCCTGGAGTATTGTAGGGGGATATCAGCCCCAGCATTTT. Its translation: CAWSIVGGYQPQHF.

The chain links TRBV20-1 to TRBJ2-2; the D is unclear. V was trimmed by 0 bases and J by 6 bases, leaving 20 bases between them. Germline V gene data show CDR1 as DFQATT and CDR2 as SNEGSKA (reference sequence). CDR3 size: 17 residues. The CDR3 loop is CSARDSTVSSSSGELFF. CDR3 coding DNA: TGCAGTGCTAGAGATTCTACGGTGTCTAGTAGTTCCGGGGAGCTGTTTTTT.

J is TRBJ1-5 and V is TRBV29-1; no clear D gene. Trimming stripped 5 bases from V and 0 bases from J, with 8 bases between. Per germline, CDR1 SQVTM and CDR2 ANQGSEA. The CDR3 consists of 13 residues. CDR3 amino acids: CSVQENSNQPQHF. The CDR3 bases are TGCAGCGTTCAGGAAAATAGCAATCAGCCCCAGCATTTT.

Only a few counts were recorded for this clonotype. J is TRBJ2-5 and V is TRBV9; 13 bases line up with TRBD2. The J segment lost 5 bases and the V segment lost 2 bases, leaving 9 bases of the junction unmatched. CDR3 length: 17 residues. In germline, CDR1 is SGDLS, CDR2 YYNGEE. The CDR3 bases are TGTGCCAGCAGCGTTAAGGGACTAGCGGGGCTTGGGGAGACCCAGTACTTC. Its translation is CASSVKGLAGLGETQYF.

CDR3 sequence (DNA): TGCAGTGGCCTCACAGGGACAAGGGGGCCCCAGCATTTT. Amino acids: CSGLTGTRGPQHF. This chain connects TRBV20-1 to TRBJ1-5; TRBD1 might be the D (6 bases). This CDR3 region has 13 residues. Between the trimmed V and J ends, which lost 7 bases and 9 bases, there was a span of 19 bases. Germline V gene sequence: CDR1 DFQATT, CDR2 SNEGSKA (reference sequence).

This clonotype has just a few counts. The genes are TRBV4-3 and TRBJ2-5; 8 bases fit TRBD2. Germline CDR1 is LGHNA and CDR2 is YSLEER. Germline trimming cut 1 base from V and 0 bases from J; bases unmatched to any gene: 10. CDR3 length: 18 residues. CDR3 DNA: TGCGCCAGCAGCCAAGGGCTTTCTAGCGGGCCTTACCAAGAGACCCAGTACTTC. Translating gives CASSQGLSSGPYQETQYF.

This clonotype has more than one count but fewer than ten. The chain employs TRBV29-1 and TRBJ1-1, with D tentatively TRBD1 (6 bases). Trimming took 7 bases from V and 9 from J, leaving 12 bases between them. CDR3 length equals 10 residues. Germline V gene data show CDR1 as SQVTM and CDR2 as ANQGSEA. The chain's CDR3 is CSDETGKAFF. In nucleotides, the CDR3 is TGCAGCGACGAAACAGGGAAAGCTTTCTTT.

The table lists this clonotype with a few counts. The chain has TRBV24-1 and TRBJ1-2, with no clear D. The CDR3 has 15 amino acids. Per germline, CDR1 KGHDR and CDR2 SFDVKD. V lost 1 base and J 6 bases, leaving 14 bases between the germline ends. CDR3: CATSDLVPGRHGYTF. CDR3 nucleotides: TGTGCCACCAGTGATTTAGTCCCGGGGAGGCATGGCTACACCTTC.

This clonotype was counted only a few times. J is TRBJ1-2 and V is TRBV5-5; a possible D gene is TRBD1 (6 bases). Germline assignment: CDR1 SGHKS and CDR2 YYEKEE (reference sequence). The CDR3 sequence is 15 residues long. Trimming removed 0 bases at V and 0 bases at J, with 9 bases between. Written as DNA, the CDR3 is TGTGCCAGCAGCTTGGAAAGGGGGACTAACTATGGCTACACCTTC. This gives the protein CASSLERGTNYGYTF.

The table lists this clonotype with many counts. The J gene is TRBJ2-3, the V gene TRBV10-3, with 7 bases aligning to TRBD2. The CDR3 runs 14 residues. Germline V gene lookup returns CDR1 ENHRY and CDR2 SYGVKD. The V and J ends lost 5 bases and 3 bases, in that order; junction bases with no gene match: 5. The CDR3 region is CAISSGARTDTQYF. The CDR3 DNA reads TGTGCCATCAGTAGCGGGGCGAGGACAGATACGCAGTATTTT.

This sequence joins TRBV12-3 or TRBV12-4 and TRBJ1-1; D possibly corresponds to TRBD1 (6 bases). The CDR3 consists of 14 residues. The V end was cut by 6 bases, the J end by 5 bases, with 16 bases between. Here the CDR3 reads CASSPWTVWTEAFF. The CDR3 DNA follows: TGTGCCAGCAGCCCTTGGACAGTCTGGACTGAAGCTTTCTTT.

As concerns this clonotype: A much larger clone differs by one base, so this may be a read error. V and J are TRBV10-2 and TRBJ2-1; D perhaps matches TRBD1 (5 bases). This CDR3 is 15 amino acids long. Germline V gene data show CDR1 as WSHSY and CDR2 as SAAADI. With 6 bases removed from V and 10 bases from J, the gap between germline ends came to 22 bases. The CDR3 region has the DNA TGCGCCAGCAGCGACAGTGAAATCAGCTCCTACGAGCAGTTCTTC. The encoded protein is CASSDSEISSYEQFF.

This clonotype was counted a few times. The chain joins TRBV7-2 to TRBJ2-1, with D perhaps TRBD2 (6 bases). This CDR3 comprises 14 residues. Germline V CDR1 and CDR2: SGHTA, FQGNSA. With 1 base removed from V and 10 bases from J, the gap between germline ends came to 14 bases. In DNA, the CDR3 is TGTGCCAGCAGCTTAGGGCGACTAGGGGTAGAGCAGTTCTTC. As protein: CASSLGRLGVEQFF.

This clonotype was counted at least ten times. CDR3 amino acids: CASSPQGGYEQYF. The DNA of the CDR3 is TGTGCCAGCAGCCCACAGGGAGGGTACGAGCAGTACTTC. This chain joins TRBV7-2 and TRBJ2-7; TRBD2 might be the D (7 bases). Deletions cut 5 bases from V and 4 bases from J, with 12 bases between. The length of the CDR3 is 13 residues. In germline, CDR1 is SGHTA, CDR2 FQGNSA.